One sample yielded the 9 T cell receptor beta chains listed below, sequenced in a study of blood T cell repertoires in COVID-19. The data were produced by immunoSEQ multiplex PCR, yet TCRdb's version contains in-frame clones alone and is incomplete. The sample includes about 190,000 clones, almost 80% of them seen just once. The specimen was peripheral blood. The receptors originated from a man aged 55 to 69 with active or convalescent COVID-19.

This sequence joins TRBV19 and TRBJ2-3, with 13 bases lining up with TRBD2. Per germline, CDR1 LNHDA and CDR2 SQIVND (reference sequence). The CDR3 is 17 amino acids. The V gene end was trimmed by 1 base and the J gene end by 3 bases; junction bases not matched to a gene: 4. CDR3: CASSIGTSGSVTDTQYF. CDR3 in DNA: TGTGCCAGTAGTATAGGGACTAGCGGGAGCGTGACAGATACGCAGTATTTT.

The CDR3 loop reads CASSELGAGETQYF. In nucleotides, the CDR3 is TGTGCCAGCAGTGAATTGGGGGCCGGGGAGACCCAGTACTTC. The chain employs TRBV6-1 and TRBJ2-5, with D possibly TRBD1 on 6 matching bases. This CDR3 comprises 14 residues. Per the germline V gene, CDR1 is MNHNS and CDR2 is SASEGT. V was trimmed by 2 bases and J by 5 bases, leaving 12 bases between them.

This clone has more than one count but fewer than ten. The chain recombines TRBV10-2 with TRBJ2-3; TRBD2 aligns across 10 bases. The ends lost 4 bases at V and 4 bases at J; junction bases unmatched: 8. CDR3 length equals 16 residues. Germline CDR1 and CDR2: WSHSY and SAAADI. The CDR3 protein is CASSGPGTSVADTQYF. Here the CDR3 DNA reads TGCGCCAGCAGTGGCCCCGGGACTAGCGTAGCAGATACGCAGTATTTT.

The CDR3 DNA sequence: TGCGCCAGCAGTGATCTGGAGGTTGGAGCGGATACGCAGTATTTT. It yields the protein CASSDLEVGADTQYF. The genes are TRBV10-2 and TRBJ2-3; D is perhaps TRBD2 (5 bases). Germline CDR1 and CDR2: WSHSY and SAAADI. V was pared by 3 bases and J by 6 bases, with 16 bases between. The CDR3 spans 15 residues.

This clone has more than one count but fewer than ten. The chain combines TRBV20-1 with TRBJ2-2; the D gene is possibly TRBD1 (5 bases). The CDR3 totals 15 residues. The germline V and J ends were trimmed by 3 bases and 1 base, with 12 bases remaining between them. Germline CDR1 and CDR2: DFQATT and SNEGSKA (reference sequence). CDR3 in amino acids: CSASRGQRNTGELFF. The DNA of the CDR3 is TGCAGTGCTAGTAGGGGCCAGCGGAACACCGGGGAGCTGTTTTTT.

The gene calls are TRBV19 and TRBJ2-1; a possible D gene is TRBD1 (5 bases). V dropped 7 bases and J dropped 5 bases, with 12 bases sitting between them. The CDR3 length is 13 residues. Germline V gene lookup returns CDR1 LNHDA and CDR2 SQIVND (reference sequence). The CDR3 bases are TGTGCCAGTAAGGGGCTCGGCCACAATGAGCAGTTCTTC. It codes for CASKGLGHNEQFF.

The V call is TRBV19, the J call TRBJ2-5; the D gene is possibly TRBD2 (6 bases). Germline loops: CDR1 LNHDA, CDR2 SQIVND (reference sequence). The CDR3 totals 13 residues. With 3 bases removed from V and 7 bases from J, the gap between germline ends came to 12 bases. CDR3 sequence reads: CASSIRDFPTQYF. For the CDR3, the DNA is TGTGCCAGTAGTATTCGGGACTTTCCGACCCAGTACTTC. Drawing the rest from reference TRBV19 and TRBJ2-5, the complete variable domain is DGGITQSPKYLFRKEGQNVTLSCEQNLNHDAMYWYRQDPGQGLRLIYYSQIVNDFQKGDIAEGYSVSREKKESFPLTVTSAQKNPTAFYLCASSIRDFPTQYFGPGTRLLVL.

The CDR3 protein is CASSVGGTGHYEQYF. DNA of the CDR3: TGTGCCAGCAGCGTAGGTGGGACAGGTCATTACGAGCAGTACTTC. This rearrangement joins TRBV9 to TRBJ2-7; 8 nucleotides match TRBD1. V lost 0 bases, J lost 4 bases, and 6 bases stayed unmatched. The CDR3 length is 15 residues. CDR1 and CDR2 (germline): SGDLS, YYNGEE.

The chain carries TRBV5-1 and TRBJ2-1; 9 bases are a match to TRBD2. The CDR3 runs 15 residues. Per germline, CDR1 SGHRS and CDR2 YFSETQ. J lost 2 bases, V lost 4 bases, and 4 bases had no gene match. CDR3 nucleotide sequence: TGCGCCAGCAGCCCGAGGACTAGCGCCTACAATGAGCAGTTCTTC. This codes for CASSPRTSAYNEQFF. Variable domain in full (rest from reference TRBV5-1 and TRBJ2-1): KAGVTQTPRYLIKTRGQQVTLSCSPISGHRSVSWYQQTPGQGLQFLFEYFSETQRNKGNFPGRFSGRQFSNSRSEMNVSTLELGDSALYLCASSPRTSAYNEQFFGPGTRLTVL.